Reported below is one T cell receptor beta chain. Its antigen is still unknown. Random hexamers were used to reverse transcribe an amount of about 0.45 to 1 ug RNA. In TCRdb, the immunoSEQ multiplex PCR reads were re-called with MiXCR into one record per CDR3 protein. The sample has 77,000 or so distinct CDR3 sequences, under 95% seen once. Bulk CD8+ and CD4+ cells came from magnetic negative isolation; CD8+ TEMRA by FACS. This sample was included in a study of CD8 T cells in Susac syndrome. Study-wide background: The Susac syndrome patients were therapy-naive, on corticosteroids, or on intravenous immunoglobulin alone at blood draw.

The CDR3 is 14 residues long. V lost 3 bases, J lost 3 bases, and 8 bases lay in between. The germline V gene has CDR1 KGHSH and CDR2 LQKENI. Whole-study findings and limits: The CD4+ T cell repertoire of patients with Susac syndrome showed no detectable clonal expansion. The study recognized that the number of individuals in its TCR sequencing and HLA analysis was relatively small.

The sequenced sample was CD4+ T cells from PBMCs. The chain joins TRBV18 to TRBJ2-2; D is uncertain. The sequence came from a human donor with Susac syndrome. The CDR3 is CASSPLTDTGELFF. The CDR3 DNA is TGTGCCAGCTCACCTCTGACGGACACCGGGGAGCTGTTTTTT.